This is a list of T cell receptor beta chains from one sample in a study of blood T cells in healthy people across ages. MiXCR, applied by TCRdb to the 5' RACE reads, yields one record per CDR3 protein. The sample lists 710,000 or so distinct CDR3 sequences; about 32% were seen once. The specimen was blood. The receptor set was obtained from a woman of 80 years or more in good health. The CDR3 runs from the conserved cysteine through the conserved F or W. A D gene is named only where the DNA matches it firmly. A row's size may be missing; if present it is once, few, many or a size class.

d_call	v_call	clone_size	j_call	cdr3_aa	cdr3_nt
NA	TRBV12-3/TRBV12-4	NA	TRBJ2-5	CASTPGASGSETQYF	TGTGCCAGCACCCCAGGGGCTAGCGGCTCAGAGACCCAGTACTTC
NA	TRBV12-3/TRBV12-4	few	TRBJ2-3	CASSLGVPTDVQYF	TGTGCCAGCAGTTTAGGAGTGCCCACAGATGTGCAATATTTT
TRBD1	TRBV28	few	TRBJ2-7	CASSAGQGAGEQYF	TGTGCCAGCAGTGCGGGACAGGGGGCCGGGGAGCAGTACTTC
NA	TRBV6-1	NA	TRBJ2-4	CASRNRPQNIQYF	TGTGCCAGCAGGAACAGGCCCCAAAACATTCAGTACTTC
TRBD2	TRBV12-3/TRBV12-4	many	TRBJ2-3	CASRTPLAGGVGDTQYF	TGTGCCAGCAGGACCCCCCTAGCGGGGGGGGTTGGAGATACGCAGTATTTT
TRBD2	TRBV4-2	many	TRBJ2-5	CASRPGTSGEVQETQYF	TGTGCCAGCAGACCCGGGACTAGCGGGGAAGTCCAAGAGACCCAGTACTTC
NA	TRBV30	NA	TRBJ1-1	CAWSLGGDTEAFF	TGTGCCTGGAGCCTGGGGGGGGACACTGAAGCTTTCTTT
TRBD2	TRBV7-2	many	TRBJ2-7	CASSFGGGAKEQYF	TGTGCCAGCAGCTTTGGCGGGGGGGCGAAAGAGCAGTACTTC
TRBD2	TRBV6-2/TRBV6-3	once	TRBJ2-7	CASSRGLADYYEQYF	TGTGCCAGCAGCCGGGGACTAGCGGATTACTACGAGCAGTACTTC
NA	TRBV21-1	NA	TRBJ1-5	CASSKGPERGQPQHF	TGTGCCAGCAGCAAAGGCCCCGAGAGGGGTCAGCCCCAGCATTTT
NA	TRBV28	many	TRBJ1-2	CASRVEGNYGYTF	TGTGCCAGCAGGGTCGAGGGTAACTATGGCTACACCTTC
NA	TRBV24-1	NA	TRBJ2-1	CATSDPRGGPRGEQFF	TGTGCCACCAGTGATCCCAGGGGGGGGCCCAGGGGTGAGCAGTTCTTC
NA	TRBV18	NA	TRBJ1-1	CASSPGDTMEAFF	TGTGCCAGCTCACCAGGGGACACCATGGAGGCTTTCTTT
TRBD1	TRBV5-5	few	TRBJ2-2	CASSWGQGEAGELFF	TGTGCCAGCAGCTGGGGACAGGGGGAGGCCGGGGAGCTGTTTTTT
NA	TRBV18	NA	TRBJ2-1	CASSPAAGMSYEQFF	TGTGCCAGCTCACCAGCGGCGGGGATGTCGTATGAGCAGTTCTTC
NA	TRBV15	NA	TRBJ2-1	CATSRDWTTRFF	TGTGCCACCAGCAGAGATTGGACTACTCGGTTCTTC
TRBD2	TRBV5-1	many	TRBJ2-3	CASSHTSGGRDTQYF	TGCGCCAGCAGCCATACTAGCGGGGGGAGAGATACGCAGTATTTT
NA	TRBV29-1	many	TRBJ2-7	CSVEEGAYEQYF	TGCAGCGTTGAAGAGGGGGCCTACGAGCAGTACTTC